This entry lists 18 T cell receptor beta chains sequenced from one sample in a study of vaccination and CD4 T cells after COVID-19. These receptors' antigens are unknown. This sample's time point: late sampling 161 to 241 days after vaccination in three convalescent patients. Stated treatment: roughly 10-day PBMC culture with coronavirus spike peptide pools or control peptides (ViraFEST assay). Oncomine TCR Beta short-read sequencing was applied to DNA from cultured CD4+ T cells. A single record per CDR3 protein comes from TCRdb applying MiXCR to the PCR reads. Here the sample spans about 21,000 distinct CDR3 sequences, 40% to 50% being singletons. The source material was CD4+ T cells from blood, cultured in vitro, sampled about 7 months after SARS-CoV-2 vaccination. These receptors were obtained from a human donor who had recovered from COVID-19.

This clonotype showed up just a few times. The genes are TRBV2 and TRBJ2-7; perhaps TRBD1 as D (6 bases). This CDR3 region has 14 residues. V shed 7 bases and J shed 4 bases, with 17 bases lying between them. Looked up from germline, CDR1 is SNHLY and CDR2 is FYNNEI. The chain's CDR3 is CASTPSGARYEQYF. The CDR3 nucleotides read TGTGCCAGCACCCCATCAGGGGCCCGATACGAGCAGTACTTC.

The chain carries TRBV6-1 and TRBJ1-5; D is perhaps TRBD1 (5 bases). The length of the CDR3 is 14 residues. V lost 8 bases and J lost 4, with 15 bases in between. Germline V lookup: CDR1 MNHNS, CDR2 SASEGT. CDR3: CASREGAQNQPQHF. In DNA form, the CDR3 reads TGTGCCAGCCGGGAAGGGGCCCAGAATCAGCCCCAGCATTTT.

The V call is TRBV10-3, the J call TRBJ2-7; possibly TRBD1 for D (5 bases). Trimming left V 10 bases short and J 7 bases short, with 17 bases between. Germline CDR1 is ENHRY and CDR2 is SYGVKD. There are 12 residues in the CDR3. CDR3 nucleotides: TGTGCCACACAGGAATATATGGGGGAGCAGTACTTC. It translates to CATQEYMGEQYF.

The chain joins TRBV5-1 to TRBJ1-5; no firm D call. V shed 1 base and J shed 5 bases, with 7 bases lying between them. The CDR3 is made up of 13 amino acids. CDR1 and CDR2 from the germline V gene are SGHRS and YFSETQ. For the CDR3, the DNA is TGCGCCAGCAGCTTGACAGCCGATCAGCCCCAGCATTTT. This encodes CASSLTADQPQHF. The full variable domain, with the rest looked up from reference TRBV5-1 and TRBJ1-5, is KAGVTQTPRYLIKTRGQQVTLSCSPISGHRSVSWYQQTPGQGLQFLFEYFSETQRNKGNFPGRFSGRQFSNSRSEMNVSTLELGDSALYLCASSLTADQPQHFGDGTRLSIL.

This clonotype was counted a single time. The chain combines TRBV25-1 with TRBJ2-1, with 11 bases that match TRBD1. The germline V gene has CDR1 MGHDK and CDR2 SYGVNS. With V trimmed by 2 bases and J by 8 bases, 14 bases remained unmatched. There are 18 residues in the CDR3. CDR3 nucleotides: TGTGCCAGCAGTGAAACCTTAGGACAGGGGGCTTCCAAGGATGAGCAGTTCTTC. As protein: CASSETLGQGASKDEQFF.

The V gene is TRBV24-1, the J gene TRBJ1-5, with no clear D. This CDR3 is built from 13 residues. The V gene's germline CDR1 is KGHDR and CDR2 SFDVKD. V shed 7 bases and J shed 1 base, with 7 bases lying between them. In DNA form, the CDR3 reads TGTGCCACCAGAGAGGGAAGCAATCAGCCCCAGCATTTT. Translated, it gives CATREGSNQPQHF.

This sequence joins TRBV20-1 and TRBJ2-7, with TRBD1 matching 7 bases. V trimming: 2 bases; J trimming: 2 bases; junction bases outside the gene matches: 9. Looked up from germline, CDR1 is DFQATT and CDR2 is SNEGSKA (reference sequence). The CDR3 consists of 15 residues. In DNA, the CDR3 is TGCAGTGCTAGAATAGCCGGGACAGCCACCTACGAGCAGTACTTC. It specifies CSARIAGTATYEQYF.

The chain joins TRBV30 to TRBJ1-5; D might be TRBD1 (6 bases). With 3 bases removed from V and 0 bases from J, the gap between germline ends came to 18 bases. The V gene's germline CDR1 is GTSNPN and CDR2 SVGIG (reference sequence). The CDR3 extends over 17 amino acids. Here the CDR3 DNA reads TGTGCCTGGAGCGCGGACAGAACGGAACTTAGCAATCAGCCCCAGCATTTT. Protein: CAWSADRTELSNQPQHF. The full variable domain, its missing parts supplied by reference TRBV30 and TRBJ1-5, is SQTIHQWPATLVQPVGSPLSLECTVEGTSNPNLYWYRQAAGRGLQLLFYSVGIGQISSEVPQNLSASRPQDRQFILSSKKLLLSDSGFYLCAWSADRTELSNQPQHFGDGTRLSIL.

The chain couples TRBV20-1 to TRBJ1-2; 7 positions match TRBD1. This CDR3 comprises 14 residues. Unmatched junction bases numbered 12, after V lost 6 bases and J lost 5 bases. Looked up from germline, CDR1 is DFQATT and CDR2 is SNEGSKA (reference sequence). In nucleotides, the CDR3 is TGCAGTGCCCTTCGACAGGGACTTCCTTATGGCTACACCTTC. Amino acid sequence: CSALRQGLPYGYTF.

The chain carries TRBV5-4 and TRBJ2-3; 7 nucleotides align to TRBD1. The CDR3 extends over 14 amino acids. Germline CDR1 and CDR2: SGHNT and YYREEE (reference sequence). V gave up 4 bases and J gave up 2 bases; unmatched junction bases: 4. The CDR3 loop reads CASSRDSSTDTQYF. The CDR3 nucleotides read TGTGCCAGCAGCAGGGACAGTTCCACAGATACGCAGTATTTT.

The chain recombines TRBV6-1 with TRBJ2-1, with D unresolved. V lost 5 bases to trimming and J lost 0 bases, with 14 bases between them. Per germline, CDR1 MNHNS and CDR2 SASEGT. This CDR3 region has 16 residues. The CDR3 protein is CASSRMGSVSYNEQFF. The CDR3 nucleotides read TGTGCCAGCAGTCGGATGGGGTCTGTCTCCTACAATGAGCAGTTCTTC.

This clonotype was seen a single time. The chain combines TRBV28 with TRBJ2-7; no firm D call. Germline values: CDR1 MDHEN, CDR2 SYDVKM. The germline V and J ends were trimmed by 2 bases and 0 bases, with 11 bases remaining between them. CDR3 length equals 15 residues. CDR3 loop: CASSLSTVSSYEQYF. CDR3 nucleotide sequence: TGTGCCAGCAGTTTAAGTACAGTTAGCTCCTACGAGCAGTACTTC.

The V call is TRBV28, the J call TRBJ2-7, with 7 bases fitting TRBD2. Germline V gene lookup returns CDR1 MDHEN and CDR2 SYDVKM. V trimming: 3 bases; J trimming: 2 bases; junction bases outside the gene matches: 13. This CDR3 is built from 17 residues. The CDR3 reads CASSFLGGSGLTYEQYF. For the CDR3, the DNA is TGTGCCAGCAGTTTTCTCGGGGGTAGCGGGCTGACCTACGAGCAGTACTTC. Based on the CDR3 plus reference TRBV28 and TRBJ2-7, the full variable domain is DVKVTQSSRYLVKRTGEKVFLECVQDMDHENMFWYRQDPGLGLRLIYFSYDVKMKEKGDIPEGYSVSREKKERFSLILESASTNQTSMYLCASSFLGGSGLTYEQYFGPGTRLTVT.

The chain links TRBV5-4 to TRBJ2-1, with D possibly TRBD2 on 7 matching bases. The CDR3 has 16 amino acids. Per the germline V gene, CDR1 is SGHNT and CDR2 is YYREEE (reference sequence). Trimming shortened V by 8 bases and J by 4 bases, and 22 bases separated the two germline ends. The DNA for the CDR3 is TGTGCCAGTCAGCAACGAGGGGGGGGTAGGTACAATGAGCAGTTCTTC. As protein: CASQQRGGGRYNEQFF.

The rearrangement uses TRBV9 and TRBJ2-1; D is ambiguous. This CDR3 has 14 residues. V gave up 0 bases and J gave up 4 bases, with 8 bases separating them. Germline values: CDR1 SGDLS, CDR2 YYNGEE. The CDR3 nucleotides read TGTGCCAGCAGCGTAGTGACACGTTACAATGAGCAGTTCTTC. Translation gives CASSVVTRYNEQFF.

In its sample, this clonotype was seen a few times. The rearrangement joins TRBV11-3 to TRBJ2-1; 9 bases fit TRBD2. The CDR3 contains 15 residues. In germline, CDR1 is SGHNT, CDR2 YENEEA. The V segment lost 2 bases and the J segment 10 bases; nucleotides outside the gene matches: 9. The CDR3 region is CASSLWAGGDAEQFF. The CDR3 DNA reads TGTGCCAGCAGCTTATGGGCGGGAGGGGACGCCGAGCAGTTCTTC.

This clonotype appeared a few times. The V and J genes are TRBV6-1 and TRBJ2-1, with TRBD2 identical over 12 bases. The CDR3 loop spans 14 amino acids. Germline CDR1 is MNHNS and CDR2 is SASEGT. J was trimmed by 9 bases and V by 7 bases; bases with no gene match: 7. The CDR3 sequence: CASTPSGRAVEQFF. Written as DNA, the CDR3 is TGTGCCAGCACCCCTAGCGGGAGGGCAGTTGAGCAGTTCTTC.

This chain joins TRBV18 and TRBJ2-7; D possibly corresponds to TRBD1 (6 bases). Germline CDR1 is KGHSH and CDR2 is LQKENI. V was trimmed by 1 base and J by 7 bases, leaving 17 bases between them. The CDR3 runs to 15 residues. The CDR3 nucleotides are TGTGCCAGCTCACCACAAACAGGGATGGTAGGAGAGCAGTACTTC. Its protein product is CASSPQTGMVGEQYF.